These T cell receptor beta chains were read from a single sample in a study of blood T cell repertoires in COVID-19. TCRdb's table, derived via immunoSEQ multiplex PCR, lists solely in-frame clones and lacks some. The table includes some 200,000 clones, roughly 81% detected once. The sample comprised peripheral blood. These TCRs come from a woman aged 40 to 50 with COVID-19, enrolled during active disease. Both conserved end residues are part of each CDR3. The D gene is left open where the match is weak. Clone size, where shown, is once, few, many, or a class for clones that have expanded.

J gene	D gene	clone size	V gene	CDR3 DNA	CDR3 protein
TRBJ2-5	TRBD2	.	TRBV6-5	TGTGCCAGCCTGGCAGGGACTAGCGGGGGGGTTTACTTC	CASLAGTSGGVYF
TRBJ1-1	TRBD1	.	TRBV13	TGTGCCAGCAGCGCCCCCGGACAGGGGAACACTGAAGCTTTCTTT	CASSAPGQGNTEAFF
TRBJ2-5	.	.	TRBV4-1	TGCGCCAGCAGCCAAGAGAGGGTCGCGGGGCGGGTAGAGACCCAGTACTTC	CASSQERVAGRVETQYF
TRBJ1-1	.	.	TRBV3-1/TRBV3-2	TGTGCCAGCACCCGAGCCGTGGGGGCGGGCGCTGAAGCTTTCTTT	CASTRAVGAGAEAFF
TRBJ2-2	TRBD1	.	TRBV2	TGTGCCAGCAGTGGGGCAAGGGGGCTAGACACCGGGGAGCTGTTTTTT	CASSGARGLDTGELFF
TRBJ2-2	.	.	TRBV11-2	TGTGCCAGCAGCTTACGAGACACCGGGGAGCTGTTTTTT	CASSLRDTGELFF
TRBJ2-3	TRBD2	.	TRBV11-2	TGTGCCAGCAGCCCCTGGGGGGGGTCCACAGATACGCAGTATTTT	CASSPWGGSTDTQYF
TRBJ2-3	TRBD2	.	TRBV2	TGTGCCAGCAGTGGGACTAGCCGAGGCACAGATACGCAGTATTTT	CASSGTSRGTDTQYF
TRBJ2-3	.	.	TRBV5-1	TGCGCCAGCAACCGACAGGTCGCTAGCACAGATACGCAGTATTTT	CASNRQVASTDTQYF
TRBJ2-1	TRBD2	.	TRBV7-3	TGTGCCAGCAGCTTTAGCGGGGGAACGAATGAGCAGTTCTTC	CASSFSGGTNEQFF
TRBJ1-2	TRBD1	.	TRBV6-2/TRBV6-3	TGTGCCAGCATCCCTCAGGGGGCGAATGGCTACACCTTC	CASIPQGANGYTF
TRBJ2-7	TRBD2	.	TRBV5-1	TGCGCCAGCAGCTTGGTAAGCGGGAGGACCTACGAGCAGTACTTC	CASSLVSGRTYEQYF
TRBJ2-2	.	.	TRBV7-6	TGTGCCAGCAGCTTGACAGGCGAGGGGACCGGGGAGCTGTTTTTT	CASSLTGEGTGELFF
TRBJ2-3	TRBD2	.	TRBV3-1/TRBV3-2	TGTGCCAGCAGCCAACAGCGGGGGAACACAGATACGCAGTATTTT	CASSQQRGNTDTQYF
TRBJ1-4	.	.	TRBV4-1	TGCGCCAGCAGACGTCTGGACAGAGGAAATGAAAAACTGTTTTTT	CASRRLDRGNEKLFF
TRBJ2-2	.	few	TRBV9	TGTGCCAGCAGCGTAGACTCACACACCGGGGAGCTGTTTTTT	CASSVDSHTGELFF
TRBJ2-7	.	.	TRBV27	TGTGCCAGCAGTTGGGGCGGACAGAACTACGAGCAGTACTTC	CASSWGGQNYEQYF
TRBJ2-1	TRBD2	once	TRBV7-9	TGTGCCAGCAGCTCTGACCCTAGCGGGATTTACAATGAGCAGTTCTTC	CASSSDPSGIYNEQFF